The 16 T cell receptor beta chains reported below all come from one sample, sequenced in a study of blood T cells in healthy people across ages. A second about 6 to 12 cycle PCR used barcoded and J-beta primers. TCRdb passed the 5' RACE reads through MiXCR, listing each CDR3 protein once. The profile shows more than 900,000 distinct CDR3 sequences, around 29% of them singletons. The data were also submitted as part of a second study, on T cells of mothers and their children.

The sequenced sample consisted of blood. Receptors originate from a woman aged 40-49 years in good health.

The chain joins TRBV6-2 or TRBV6-3 to TRBJ2-3; D not resolved. Trimming shortened V by 7 bases and J by 4 bases, and 9 bases separated the two germline ends. The germline V gene has CDR1 MNHEY and CDR2 SVGEGT. This CDR3 is 12 amino acids long. Here the CDR3 DNA reads TGTGCCAGCAAAGAAGGTCCAGATACGCAGTATTTT. It encodes CASKEGPDTQYF.

The table lists this clonotype with many counts. DNA of the CDR3: TGCAGTGCTATCAACAGGGGGAAGGTCTCCACTGAAGCTTTCTTT. As protein: CSAINRGKVSTEAFF. The rearrangement links TRBV20-1 to TRBJ1-1; TRBD1 aligns across 8 bases. Germline V lookup: CDR1 DFQATT, CDR2 SNEGSKA (reference sequence). The CDR3 length is 15 residues. Germline trimming cut 4 bases from V and 4 bases from J; bases unmatched to any gene: 11.

This clonotype was found many times. The gene calls are TRBV25-1 and TRBJ2-3, with a tentative D call TRBD1 (6 bases). CDR3 length equals 13 residues. The germline V and J ends were trimmed by 8 bases and 1 base, with 10 bases remaining between them. CDR1 is MGHDK, CDR2 SYGVNS, per germline. CDR3 in amino acids: CASASGGTDTQYF. For the CDR3, the DNA is TGTGCCAGCGCGTCAGGGGGCACAGATACGCAGTATTTT.

This clonotype was detected many times. The CDR3: CASSAGAVYGYTF. The CDR3 nucleotides are TGTGCCAGCAGTGCCGGGGCGGTATATGGCTACACCTTC. The rearrangement links TRBV6-5 to TRBJ1-2; possibly TRBD1 for D (5 bases). Germline V gene data show CDR1 as MNHEY and CDR2 as SVGAGI. The germline V and J ends were trimmed by 5 bases and 5 bases, with 12 bases remaining between them. The CDR3 consists of 13 residues.

In the case of this clonotype: A far larger clone is only one base removed, so a read error is likely. V gene TRBV6-5 combines with J gene TRBJ2-5; D is perhaps TRBD1 (6 bases). The germline CDR1 and CDR2 sequences are MNHEY and SVGAGI. The CDR3 has 13 residues. V lost 6 bases to trimming and J lost 2 bases, with 10 bases between them. CDR3 region: CASRSDRQETQYF. DNA of the CDR3: TGTGCCAGCAGATCGGACAGACAAGAGACCCAGTACTTC.

The V call is TRBV7-6, the J call TRBJ1-3, with D uncertain. Between the trimmed V and J ends, which lost 0 bases and 4 bases, there was a span of 10 bases. Germline V gene lookup returns CDR1 SGHVS and CDR2 FNYEAQ. This CDR3 comprises 15 residues. This chain's CDR3 is CASSLAKGPGNTIYF. DNA of the CDR3: TGTGCCAGCAGCTTAGCGAAAGGGCCCGGAAACACCATATATTTT.

The chain joins TRBV6-1 to TRBJ1-5; D call uncertain. Trimming removed 2 bases at V and 5 bases at J, with 7 bases between. CDR3 length equals 13 residues. Per the germline V gene, CDR1 is MNHNS and CDR2 is SASEGT. CDR3 sequence reads: CASSELEHQPQHF. The CDR3 nucleotides are TGTGCCAGCAGTGAACTGGAACATCAGCCCCAGCATTTT.

The rearrangement joins TRBV27 to TRBJ2-7; D gene unclear. V was pared by 5 bases and J by 2 bases, with 13 bases between. The CDR3 spans 14 residues. The V gene's germline CDR1 is MNHEY and CDR2 SMNVEV (reference sequence). The CDR3 coding sequence is TGTGCCAGCAGTCTGAAGGGTACCACCTACGAGCAGTACTTC. It encodes CASSLKGTTYEQYF.

This clonotype was detected only a few times. The chain has TRBV7-2 and TRBJ1-2; D gene uncertain. Per germline, CDR1 SGHTA and CDR2 FQGNSA. The CDR3 sequence is 13 residues long. Trimming took off 5 bases at V and 6 bases at J, with 13 bases between the two ends. The CDR3 here is CASSAGSAHGYTF. CDR3 coding DNA: TGTGCCAGCAGCGCAGGCTCGGCCCATGGCTACACCTTC.

About this clonotype itself: One base away lies a much larger clone, so this may be a sequencing read error. The CDR3 nucleotides are TGTGCCAGCAGCATGGACCCCTTATACAATGAGCAGTTCTTC. Translated, it gives CASSMDPLYNEQFF. The chain combines TRBV7-3 with TRBJ2-1; D not certain. The V end was cut by 5 bases, the J end by 4 bases, with 12 bases between. Per germline, CDR1 SGHTA and CDR2 FQGTGA. The length of the CDR3 is 14 residues.

In its sample, this clonotype was seen many times. Since a much larger clone is just one base distant, this may be a read error. This sequence joins TRBV28 and TRBJ2-7; possibly TRBD1 for D (6 bases). The germline gives CDR1 MDHEN, CDR2 SYDVKM. The CDR3 runs to 14 residues. Trimming pared 4 bases from V and 0 bases from J, leaving 10 bases between. CDR3 DNA sequence: TGTGCCAGCAGTTCCCGGGACAACTCCTACGAGCAGTACTTC. Residues: CASSSRDNSYEQYF.

V gene TRBV11-2 combines with J gene TRBJ1-1, with D perhaps matching TRBD1 (5 bases). This CDR3 has 14 residues. CDR1 is SGHAT, CDR2 FQNNGV, per germline. Trimming shortened V by 4 bases and J by 2 bases, and 11 bases separated the two germline ends. The CDR3 sequence is CASSYGGLNTEAFF. CDR3 DNA sequence: TGTGCCAGCAGCTATGGGGGTCTCAACACTGAAGCTTTCTTT.

The chain has TRBV28 and TRBJ2-2; D perhaps matches TRBD1 (5 bases). The CDR3 covers 15 residues. V lost 6 bases and J lost 1, with 12 bases in between. Germline CDR1 and CDR2: MDHEN and SYDVKM. CDR3 sequence reads: CASSKGQGNTGELFF. CDR3 sequence (DNA): TGTGCCAGCAGCAAAGGACAAGGGAACACCGGGGAGCTGTTTTTT. Full variable domain (outside the CDR3, taken from reference TRBV28 and TRBJ2-2): DVKVTQSSRYLVKRTGEKVFLECVQDMDHENMFWYRQDPGLGLRLIYFSYDVKMKEKGDIPEGYSVSREKKERFSLILESASTNQTSMYLCASSKGQGNTGELFFGEGSRLTVL.

This sequence joins TRBV20-1 and TRBJ1-1, with D possibly TRBD1 on 5 matching bases. Germline assignment: CDR1 DFQATT and CDR2 SNEGSKA (reference sequence). The CDR3 loop spans 14 amino acids. The CDR3 loop is CRGEGLGGNTEAFF. In DNA form, the CDR3 reads TGCAGGGGGGAAGGCCTTGGGGGGAACACTGAAGCTTTCTTT.

In the case of this clonotype: One base away lies a much larger clone, so this may be a sequencing read error. The V gene is TRBV27, the J gene TRBJ2-1; the match to TRBD2 covers 7 bases. In germline, CDR1 is MNHEY, CDR2 SMNVEV (reference sequence). The CDR3 runs 13 residues. CDR3 DNA: TGTACCAGCAGTGGACTAGCCTACAATGAGCAGTTCTTC. Amino acid sequence: CTSSGLAYNEQFF.

This chain links TRBV18 with TRBJ2-7; 8 bases line up with TRBD1. The trim removed 4 bases at V and 0 bases at J, leaving 11 bases unmatched. This CDR3 has 17 amino acids. Germline V gene sequence: CDR1 KGHSH, CDR2 LQKENI. The CDR3 nucleotides are TGTGCCAGCTCACAGCTGAACAGGGGGGTACTCTCCTACGAGCAGTACTTC. This codes for CASSQLNRGVLSYEQYF.